This T cell receptor (beta chain) came from a study of blood T cells in healthy people across ages. Regarding the study as a whole: Changes in expanded clonotypes were possibly confounded, as the CMV status of donors was unknown. It was held that the diversity estimates obtained from one million T cells were underestimates.

V dropped 1 base and J dropped 8; count of bases not matched to a gene: 7. CDR3 length: 15 residues. CDR1 and CDR2 (germline): MGHDK, SYGVNS. In the case of this clonotype: Antigen specificity is unknown.

A second PCR of 7 to 11 cycles used a sample-barcoded 5' primer and a J-beta primer mix. TCRdb fed the 5' RACE reads into MiXCR, producing one record per CDR3 protein. The table has 800,000 or so distinct CDR3 sequences, roughly 25% seen once; the top ten hold approximately 3.7%. These sequences were also reported in another study, on T cells of mothers and their children. That work states: Maternal samples each gave over 9.5 million TCR beta CDR3 reads, and child samples 3 million to 3.5 million each. The analysis detected no persistent microchimeric T cell clones.

The sequenced material came from blood. This chain connects TRBV25-1 to TRBJ1-4; 7 positions agree with TRBD1. This TCR came from a boy aged 5-17 years in good health. CDR3 DNA sequence: TGTGCCAGCAGTGAATTAACCGCACAGGGGGAAAAACTGTTTTTT. Residues: CASSELTAQGEKLFF.